What follows is one TCR beta chain and its context. As yet, its antigen is unknown. The CDR3 is made up of 17 amino acids. From germline, CDR1 is SGHRS and CDR2 YFSETQ. The trim removed 4 bases at V and 4 bases at J, leaving 7 bases unmatched. These data are taken from a study of cytomegalovirus exposure and HLA in healthy donors. Study-wide results and caveats: In a later analysis, an Asian-associated ancestry cluster reportedly showed fewer N-insertions than the roughly 700-donor mean. Indistinguishable V segments such as TRBV6-2 and TRBV6-3 were excluded.

The primer mix had 60 Vbeta and 13 Jbeta primers. Produced via immunoSEQ multiplex PCR; TCRdb's table is partial and in-frame only. The sample includes fewer than 200,000 clones, 9.5% seen only once; the top ten take roughly 1.3%. The TCR comes from a woman in her 30s in good health and CMV-seropositive. The J gene is TRBJ2-3, the V gene TRBV5-1; 15 bases are a match to TRBD2. Sequenced: PBMCs. The CDR3 DNA follows: TGCGCCAGCAGCACCGGACTAGCGGGAGGGCTTTCAGATACGCAGTATTTT. Residues: CASSTGLAGGLSDTQYF.